One sample yielded the 9 T cell receptor beta chains listed below, sequenced in a study of monozygotic twins with inflammatory bowel disease. TCRdb re-called the 5' RACE reads and gives one entry per CDR3 protein, without DNA. Across fewer than 550,000 distinct CDR3 sequences, the top ten clones capture approximately 2.4% of the sample. The sequencing input was blood. These receptors were taken from a human donor with ulcerative colitis or Crohn's disease, or a healthy co-twin of an affected twin (not recorded which).

The chain has TRBV4-1 and TRBJ1-1; with no DNA, the TCRdb D assignment of TRBD1 cannot be verified. Germline-derived CDR1 and CDR2 are MGHRA and YSYEKL. CDR3 length: 13 residues. The CDR3 protein is CASSQDPGSEAFF.

CDR3: CAWSPGGRTEAFF. The gene calls are TRBV30 and TRBJ1-1; TCRdb returns TRBD1, unconfirmable since there is no DNA. Germline V gene sequence: CDR1 GTSNPN, CDR2 SVGIG (reference sequence). There are 13 residues in the CDR3.

The CDR3 protein is CATSDLDTQYF. The gene calls are TRBV24-1 and TRBJ2-3. Germline values: CDR1 KGHDR, CDR2 SFDVKD. The CDR3 length is 11 residues.

This chain links TRBV7-8 with TRBJ2-5; the TRBD2 assignment by TCRdb is unverifiable without DNA. This CDR3 contains 14 residues. Germline CDR1 SGHVS, CDR2 FQNEAQ. The CDR3 protein is CASSFLPTGETQYF.

CDR3 sequence reads: CASSLGTDNSNQPQHF. The V gene is TRBV5-1, the J gene TRBJ1-5. Germline V gene sequence: CDR1 SGHRS, CDR2 YFSETQ. The CDR3 contains 16 residues. The full variable domain, its missing parts supplied by reference TRBV5-1 and TRBJ1-5, is KAGVTQTPRYLIKTRGQQVTLSCSPISGHRSVSWYQQTPGQGLQFLFEYFSETQRNKGNFPGRFSGRQFSNSRSEMNVSTLELGDSALYLCASSLGTDNSNQPQHFGDGTRLSIL.

J is TRBJ2-1 and V is TRBV6-1. This CDR3 region has 14 residues. Germline CDR1 is MNHNS and CDR2 is SASEGT. CDR3 sequence reads: CASSSFGTNNEQFF.

J is TRBJ2-7 and V is TRBV4-1; TCRdb reports TRBD1, a call that lacks DNA to check it against. CDR3 length: 15 residues. CDR1 MGHRA and CDR2 YSYEKL come from the germline V gene. The CDR3 is CASSQTPGHSYEQYF.

The chain joins TRBV7-6 to TRBJ1-1; TCRdb's D gene call, TRBD1, goes unchecked for lack of DNA. The CDR3 runs to 14 residues. Germline V CDR1 and CDR2: SGHVS, FNYEAQ. The chain's CDR3 is CASSLSRQGAEAFF.

The rearrangement uses TRBV5-1 and TRBJ2-7; TCRdb returns TRBD1, unconfirmable since there is no DNA. CDR1 is SGHRS and CDR2 is YFSETQ in the germline V gene. The CDR3 contains 15 residues. This CDR3 is CASSLESGTSYEQYF.